The present TCR beta chain was sequenced within a study of post-analysis software for immune sequencing data. The CDR3 totals 12 residues. The V gene end was trimmed by 6 bases and the J gene end by 9 bases; junction bases not matched to a gene: 6. CDR1 is SQVTM, CDR2 ANQGSEA, per germline. Unique molecular identifiers were present in the TCR beta cDNA libraries. In TCRdb, the PCR reads were re-called with MiXCR into one record per CDR3 protein. The data show hundreds of thousands of distinct CDR3 sequences, around 60% seen once. Study results and caveats: Included in a set of roughly five TRBV segments more frequent in patients than controls were TRBV5-6, TRBV5-1 and TRBV20-1.

To note about this clonotype: What it binds is unknown.

The clonotype comes from a girl under 10 years old with multiple sclerosis. The chain has TRBV29-1 and TRBJ1-1; 11 bases align to TRBD1. What was sequenced was blood. Written as DNA, the CDR3 is TGCAGCGTCCAGACGGACAGGGGGCAAGCTTTCTTT. Amino acids: CSVQTDRGQAFF.